This T cell receptor beta chain was captured by sequencing in a study of cytomegalovirus exposure and HLA in healthy donors. Profiled with immunoSEQ multiplex PCR; TCRdb holds only in-frame clones, not every one. The repertoire holds some 240,000 clones, about 90% seen once, with 1% to 1.5% in the top ten. Per the germline V gene, CDR1 is SNHLY and CDR2 is FYNNEI. Trimming cost V 10 bases and J 4 bases, with 16 bases left between them. The CDR3 is 13 residues long. The clonotype originates from a woman in her twenties or thirties in good health and CMV-seropositive. V usage is TRBV2 and J usage is TRBJ1-1; D call uncertain. Input material: PBMCs. The CDR3 protein is CAIEAGEGTEAFF. CDR3 coding DNA: TGTGCCATCGAAGCTGGGGAGGGCACTGAAGCTTTCTTT.